Listed here are 10 T cell receptor beta chains from one sample, sequenced in a study of blood T cell repertoires in COVID-19 (dated by TCRdb to about 2020). Library preparation used the immunoSEQ multiplex PCR assay. TCRdb provides this immuneACCESS table in a form limited to in-frame rearrangements. Some clones are lacking; in checked studies, under half of them reflect an unresolved V gene, and why the rest are absent is not known. This sample comprises tens of thousands of clones, nearly 80% of them detected only once. The ten largest account for 6.3% of the sample. The sequenced sample was peripheral blood. The receptors come from a man aged 70 or older with COVID-19, enrolled during active disease.

J is TRBJ1-6 and V is TRBV7-2, with D unclear. Germline V gives CDR1 SGHTA, CDR2 FQGNSA. The CDR3 has 14 amino acids. Trimming pared 2 bases from V and 6 bases from J, leaving 8 bases between. CDR3 region: CASSLRGGNSPLHF. CDR3 in DNA: TGTGCCAGCAGCTTACGGGGTGGTAATTCACCCCTCCACTTT.

This chain uses TRBV7-3 with TRBJ1-1, with TRBD1 as a possible D gene (6 bases). Trimming cost V 1 base and J 1 base, with 16 bases left between them. CDR3 size: 17 residues. CDR1 is SGHTA, CDR2 FQGTGA, per germline. The CDR3 sequence is CASSLSGGALRNTEAFF. CDR3 DNA: TGTGCCAGCAGCTTAAGTGGGGGGGCACTTAGGAACACTGAAGCTTTCTTT.

The V and J genes are TRBV11-3 and TRBJ1-1, with 7 positions matching TRBD1. From germline, CDR1 is SGHNT and CDR2 YENEEA. J lost 7 bases, V lost 5 bases, and 10 bases had no gene match. CDR3 length equals 14 residues. CDR3 coding DNA: TGTGCCAGCAGCCCAATGGGACAGCCCGGTGAAGCTTTCTTT. It codes for CASSPMGQPGEAFF.

V is TRBV6-5 and J is TRBJ1-5, with 7 bases matching TRBD1. Germline assignment: CDR1 MNHEY and CDR2 SVGAGI. V was clipped by 6 bases and J by 4 bases; unmatched bases: 6. The CDR3 consists of 14 residues. CDR3 in DNA: TGTGCCAGCAGGCCAGGGACAGTTAATCAGCCCCAGCATTTT. Its protein is CASRPGTVNQPQHF.

This clone was counted a few times. This chain links TRBV5-6 with TRBJ1-2; TRBD1 might be the D (5 bases). The ends were cut back, 4 bases at V and 4 bases at J, with 11 bases in the middle. The CDR3 has 13 residues. CDR1 and CDR2 from the germline V gene are SGHDT and YYEEEE. CDR3 region: CASSTQGLYGYTF. In DNA form, the CDR3 reads TGTGCCAGCAGCACCCAGGGTCTCTATGGCTACACCTTC.

The rearrangement joins TRBV19 to TRBJ1-5; TRBD1 agrees at 7 bases. Germline loops: CDR1 LNHDA, CDR2 SQIVND (reference sequence). This CDR3 is 14 amino acids long. The V gene end was trimmed by 10 bases and the J gene end by 4 bases; junction bases not matched to a gene: 10. The CDR3 region has the DNA TGTGCCACCACAGGGACAGCCGGTAATCAGCCCCAGCATTTT. This codes for CATTGTAGNQPQHF.

The gene calls are TRBV5-1 and TRBJ1-1; D call uncertain. This CDR3 spans 13 amino acids. The germline gives CDR1 SGHRS, CDR2 YFSETQ. Deletions cut 0 bases from V and 6 bases from J, with 9 bases between. The CDR3 sequence: CASSLVEKAEAFF. Here the CDR3 DNA reads TGCGCCAGCAGCTTGGTGGAGAAGGCTGAAGCTTTCTTT.

This clone turned up a few times. The chain couples TRBV19 to TRBJ2-1, with a weak D call TRBD1 (5 bases). Per the germline V gene, CDR1 is LNHDA and CDR2 is SQIVND (reference sequence). The CDR3 consists of 15 residues. The V end was cut by 6 bases, the J end by 8 bases, with 20 bases between. The chain's CDR3 is CASSLWGMNEDEQFF. CDR3 nucleotide sequence: TGTGCCAGTAGCCTATGGGGCATGAATGAAGATGAGCAGTTCTTC. Complete variable domain (other parts from reference TRBV19 and TRBJ2-1): DGGITQSPKYLFRKEGQNVTLSCEQNLNHDAMYWYRQDPGQGLRLIYYSQIVNDFQKGDIAEGYSVSREKKESFPLTVTSAQKNPTAFYLCASSLWGMNEDEQFFGPGTRLTVL.

V and J are TRBV6-2 or TRBV6-3 and TRBJ1-1; possibly TRBD1 for D (5 bases). The CDR3 runs 15 residues. Looked up from germline, CDR1 is MNHEY and CDR2 is SVGEGT. V shed 6 bases and J shed 5 bases, with 19 bases lying between them. CDR3 in amino acids: CASSLRFQGRTEAFF. Here the CDR3 DNA reads TGTGCCAGCAGCTTACGATTCCAGGGAAGGACTGAAGCTTTCTTT.

The chain employs TRBV7-2 and TRBJ2-1; D perhaps matches TRBD2 (6 bases). The CDR3 has 15 residues. Germline CDR1 reads SGHTA; CDR2 reads FQGNSA. Between the trimmed V and J ends, which lost 2 bases and 0 bases, there was a span of 8 bases. CDR3 DNA: TGTGCCAGCAGCTTACGGGAGAGCTCCTACAATGAGCAGTTCTTC. Translated: CASSLRESSYNEQFF.